These 9 T cell receptor beta chains came from one sample sequenced in a study of T cell responses to AZD1222 COVID-19 vaccine. Only in-frame clones appear in the TCRdb table, and some are missing; sequencing was by immunoSEQ multiplex PCR. Of about 47,000 clones in the sample, around 85% were seen once. The material was peripheral blood, obtained on day 0 of MenACWY control vaccination. The receptors here all came from an adult in good health.

This clone was counted a single time. Here the CDR3 reads CASSEGSSSYGYTF. DNA of the CDR3: TGCGCCAGCAGCGAAGGGAGCAGCTCGTATGGCTACACCTTC. The chain uses TRBV5-1 and TRBJ1-2; D is uncertain. Trimming removed 4 bases from V and 5 bases from J, with 15 bases in between. Germline V gene lookup returns CDR1 SGHRS and CDR2 YFSETQ. CDR3 length equals 14 residues.

The J gene is TRBJ1-2, the V gene TRBV28; the D is unclear. V lost 4 bases and J lost 4, with 4 bases in between. Germline values: CDR1 MDHEN, CDR2 SYDVKM. The CDR3 sequence is 11 residues long. The CDR3 loop reads CASSSFYGYTF. The DNA for the CDR3 is TGTGCCAGCAGTTCCTTCTATGGCTACACCTTC.

The CDR3: CASSLLGQPNTGELFF. CDR3 sequence (DNA): TGCGCCAGCAGCTTACTGGGACAGCCAAACACCGGGGAGCTGTTTTTT. The V gene is TRBV5-1, the J gene TRBJ2-2; 7 nucleotides match TRBD1. J gave up 2 bases and V 2 bases, and 6 bases lay outside the gene matches. Germline V gene lookup returns CDR1 SGHRS and CDR2 YFSETQ. The CDR3 sequence is 16 residues long. The full variable domain, rest sourced from reference TRBV5-1 and TRBJ2-2, is KAGVTQTPRYLIKTRGQQVTLSCSPISGHRSVSWYQQTPGQGLQFLFEYFSETQRNKGNFPGRFSGRQFSNSRSEMNVSTLELGDSALYLCASSLLGQPNTGELFFGEGSRLTVL.

J is TRBJ1-4 and V is TRBV4-2; possible D gene TRBD1, 6 bases. CDR3 length equals 15 residues. The V and J ends lost 3 bases and 4 bases respectively, with 12 bases between them. CDR1 is LGHNA and CDR2 is YNFKEQ in the germline V gene. This chain's CDR3 is CASSHHRARNEKLFF. In DNA, the CDR3 is TGTGCCAGCAGCCACCACAGGGCCCGTAATGAAAAACTGTTTTTT.

This clone was observed a few times. In DNA form, the CDR3 reads TGTGCCAGCAGCCACCGACAGGGCCTGAACACTGAAGCTTTCTTT. Translating gives CASSHRQGLNTEAFF. The rearrangement uses TRBV14 and TRBJ1-1; 7 nucleotides agree with TRBD1. V gave up 3 bases and J gave up 0 bases; unmatched junction bases: 4. Germline CDR1 reads SGHDN; CDR2 reads FVKESK. The CDR3 contains 15 residues.

This chain connects TRBV2 to TRBJ1-2; unclear D gene. CDR3 length equals 12 residues. Germline CDR1 and CDR2: SNHLY and FYNNEI. Trimming pared 7 bases from V and 9 bases from J, leaving 15 bases between. The CDR3 sequence: CASNQLDSRYTF. The CDR3 DNA reads TGTGCCAGCAACCAGCTCGATTCGCGCTACACCTTC.

This chain joins TRBV4-2 and TRBJ2-2, with D possibly TRBD2 on 5 matching bases. Germline loops: CDR1 LGHNA, CDR2 YNFKEQ. Trimming cost V 4 bases and J 5 bases, with 11 bases left between them. CDR3 length equals 14 residues. The CDR3 region is CASSRGLETGELFF. CDR3 nucleotide sequence: TGTGCCAGCAGCCGCGGACTGGAAACCGGGGAGCTGTTTTTT.

J is TRBJ2-2 and V is TRBV30, with a possible D match to TRBD1 (6 bases). This CDR3 region has 15 residues. V gave up 0 bases and J gave up 4 bases, with 12 bases separating them. The germline gives CDR1 GTSNPN, CDR2 SVGIG (reference sequence). The CDR3 spells CAWSVKRDTTGELFF. CDR3 in DNA: TGTGCCTGGAGTGTCAAAAGGGACACCACCGGGGAGCTGTTTTTT.

J is TRBJ2-1 and V is TRBV5-5, with D maybe TRBD2 (5 bases). V lost 0 bases to trimming and J lost 1 base, with 14 bases between them. CDR1 SGHKS and CDR2 YYEKEE come from the germline V gene (reference sequence). The CDR3 runs 17 residues. CDR3 sequence reads: CASSLEIRSGSYNEQFF. For the CDR3, the DNA is TGTGCCAGCAGCTTGGAGATCAGGTCGGGGTCCTACAATGAGCAGTTCTTC. Based on the CDR3 plus reference TRBV5-5 and TRBJ2-1, the full variable domain is DAGVTQSPTHLIKTRGQQVTLRCSPISGHKSVSWYQQVLGQGPQFIFQYYEKEERGRGNFPDRFSARQFPNYSSELNVNALLLGDSALYLCASSLEIRSGSYNEQFFGPGTRLTVL.